The 26 T cell receptor beta chains presented below share a single source sample, sequenced in a study of Graves' ophthalmopathy and Graves' hyperthyroidism. For repertoire sequencing, the TCR beta CDR3 regions were amplified from RNA transcripts. Amplification began with first-round RT-PCR using HTBI primers, then second-round multiplex PCR was performed. TCRdb analysed the multiplex PCR reads with MiXCR anew, one entry per CDR3 protein. The repertoire includes over a million distinct CDR3 sequences, approximately 35% of them detected once, and 11% sits in the top ten. The sequenced material came from peripheral blood or thyroid tissue (not recorded which). The receptor source for this set is an adult man with Graves' hyperthyroidism.

The chain employs TRBV7-9 and TRBJ2-5; a possible D gene is TRBD2 (6 bases). Trimming removed 2 bases at V and 5 bases at J, with 24 bases between. The CDR3 has 18 residues. Germline CDR1 and CDR2: SEHNR and FQNEAQ (reference sequence). The CDR3, as DNA: TGTGCCAGCAGCTTAACGGACGGATACGGGGAGGTATCGGAGACCCAGTACTTC. Translated: CASSLTDGYGEVSETQYF. The full variable domain, with the rest looked up from reference TRBV7-9 and TRBJ2-5, is DTGVSQNPRHKITKRGQNVTFRCDPISEHNRLYWYRQTLGQGPEFLTYFQNEAQLEKSRLLSDRFSAERPKGSFSTLEIQRTEQGDSAMYLCASSLTDGYGEVSETQYFGPGTRLLVL.

This clonotype was seen more than once but under ten times. The chain couples TRBV10-2 to TRBJ1-1, with D uncertain. This CDR3 is 13 amino acids long. Germline CDR1 reads WSHSY; CDR2 reads SAAADI. V lost 2 bases and J 4 bases, leaving 8 bases between the germline ends. The CDR3 region has the DNA TGCGCCAGCAGTGAGGACGGCGGCACTGAAGCTTTCTTT. Its protein product is CASSEDGGTEAFF.

This clonotype has just a few counts. The chain is built from TRBV6-5 and TRBJ2-7; 7 nucleotides agree with TRBD2. With 8 bases clipped from V and 3 bases from J, the junction kept 4 bases outside the gene matches. Germline V gene lookup returns CDR1 MNHEY and CDR2 SVGAGI. CDR3 length equals 12 residues. The CDR3 DNA reads TGTGCCAGCGGGGAGGGGCACTACGAGCAGTACTTC. Translation gives CASGEGHYEQYF.

This clonotype was detected ten times or more. Here the CDR3 reads CASSGGLAGAGQYF. The DNA of the CDR3 is TGTGCCAGCAGCGGGGGACTAGCGGGCGCCGGGCAGTACTTC. The rearrangement links TRBV7-9 to TRBJ2-7; TRBD2 aligns across 12 bases. V was pared by 5 bases and J by 9 bases, with 8 bases of the junction left unmatched. CDR1 SEHNR and CDR2 FQNEAQ come from the germline V gene (reference sequence). The length of the CDR3 is 14 residues.

This chain links TRBV7-8 with TRBJ2-7; D is undetermined. Germline CDR1 reads SGHVS; CDR2 reads FQNEAQ. This CDR3 has 16 residues. The germline V and J ends were trimmed by 1 base and 2 bases, with 15 bases remaining between them. In DNA form, the CDR3 reads TGTGCCAGCAGCTTAGGAGTCAGGAGTACAACCTACGAGCAGTACTTC. Translating gives CASSLGVRSTTYEQYF.

This clonotype has ten or more counts. J is TRBJ1-2 and V is TRBV10-3, with 8 bases aligning to TRBD1. Germline V gene sequence: CDR1 ENHRY, CDR2 SYGVKD. V shed 10 bases, J shed 8 bases, and the junction held 12 bases outside the gene matches. The CDR3 runs to 13 residues. The CDR3 spells CATTTHDRGGYTF. In DNA form, the CDR3 reads TGTGCCACTACAACCCACGACAGGGGCGGCTACACCTTC.

The sample holds many counts of this clonotype. The V gene is TRBV7-2, the J gene TRBJ2-2; D gene unclear. V was clipped by 1 base and J by 6 bases, with 12 bases between them. CDR1 and CDR2 from the germline V gene are SGHTA and FQGNSA. The CDR3 runs 15 residues. In DNA, the CDR3 is TGTGCCAGCAGCTTAGGCCCGCGGTCTCCCGGGGAGCTGTTTTTT. Translating it yields CASSLGPRSPGELFF.

This clonotype was seen at least ten times. The J gene is TRBJ1-2, the V gene TRBV7-9; 7 bases agree with TRBD1. The V gene end was trimmed by 4 bases and the J gene end by 2 bases; junction bases not matched to a gene: 7. Germline loops: CDR1 SEHNR, CDR2 FQNEAQ (reference sequence). The CDR3 is 15 residues long. CDR3 amino acids: CASSSQGLVNYGYTF. DNA of the CDR3: TGTGCCAGCAGCTCACAGGGGCTGGTCAACTATGGCTACACCTTC.

This clonotype was seen at least ten times. The chain combines TRBV11-2 with TRBJ2-5; the D gene is possibly TRBD1 (5 bases). The CDR3 is 19 residues long. V lost 1 base and J 4 bases, leaving 25 bases between the germline ends. Germline V gene data show CDR1 as SGHAT and CDR2 as FQNNGV. In nucleotides, the CDR3 is TGTGCCAGCAGCTTAGCGTCCCCCGTGTCAGGGCCCGAGAGAGAGACCCAGTACTTC. This codes for CASSLASPVSGPERETQYF.

This clonotype was recorded only once. A much larger clone lies a single base off, so this may be a read error. The chain joins TRBV2 to TRBJ1-5; D not certain. The germline gives CDR1 SNHLY, CDR2 FYNNEI. The CDR3 contains 14 residues. Deletions cut 3 bases from V and 0 bases from J, with 6 bases between. In nucleotides, the CDR3 is TGTGCCAGCAGTGACGCATATAGCAATCAGCCCCAGCATTTT. It yields the protein CASSDAYSNQPQHF.

CDR3 sequence: CASSGRGEAFF. The CDR3 DNA follows: TGTGCCAGCAGTGGGCGGGGGGAAGCTTTCTTT. The V gene is TRBV25-1, the J gene TRBJ1-1; the D gene is possibly TRBD1 (5 bases). The germline V and J ends were trimmed by 4 bases and 8 bases, with 8 bases remaining between them. The CDR3 is made up of 11 amino acids. Germline CDR1 MGHDK, CDR2 SYGVNS.

In this sample, this clonotype turned up a few times. V usage is TRBV7-2 and J usage is TRBJ1-1, with 12 bases that match TRBD1. Germline loops: CDR1 SGHTA, CDR2 FQGNSA. The CDR3 runs to 19 residues. V dropped 5 bases and J dropped 4; count of bases not matched to a gene: 17. For the CDR3, the DNA is TGTGCCAGCAGCCGCCGGGACAGGGGGCGTCTAAGCCCGGGCACTGAAGCTTTCTTT. Translation: CASSRRDRGRLSPGTEAFF.

There are many counts of this clonotype. The chain uses TRBV28 and TRBJ1-5, with D hard to call. Germline V CDR1 and CDR2: MDHEN, SYDVKM. The CDR3 spans 13 residues. Trimming shortened V by 0 bases and J by 15 bases, and 15 bases separated the two germline ends. The DNA for the CDR3 is TGTGCCAGCAGTTTATGGCCGGGTTCCCCCTGGCATTTT. Translated: CASSLWPGSPWHF. Complete variable domain (other parts from reference TRBV28 and TRBJ1-5): DVKVTQSSRYLVKRTGEKVFLECVQDMDHENMFWYRQDPGLGLRLIYFSYDVKMKEKGDIPEGYSVSREKKERFSLILESASTNQTSMYLCASSLWPGSPWHFGDGTRLSIL.

Ten or more counts support this clonotype. The gene calls are TRBV20-1 and TRBJ2-2, with D possibly TRBD1 on 5 matching bases. Per germline, CDR1 DFQATT and CDR2 SNEGSKA (reference sequence). Trimming pared 2 bases from V and 0 bases from J, leaving 7 bases between. The CDR3 has 14 residues. The CDR3 sequence: CSARPGTNTGELFF. CDR3 nucleotide sequence: TGCAGTGCTAGACCAGGGACGAACACCGGGGAGCTGTTTTTT.

The rearrangement joins TRBV15 to TRBJ2-5; 7 nucleotides agree with TRBD2. The CDR3 loop spans 16 amino acids. Germline V gives CDR1 LNHNV, CDR2 YYDKDF (reference sequence). The trim removed 1 base at V and 6 bases at J, leaving 11 bases unmatched. Here the CDR3 reads CATSRGVAGRRQTQYF. As DNA, the CDR3 is TGTGCCACCAGCAGAGGGGTAGCGGGTAGACGGCAGACCCAGTACTTC.

This chain links TRBV15 with TRBJ1-5; possibly TRBD1 for D (5 bases). V shed 8 bases and J shed 1 base, with 15 bases lying between them. Germline values: CDR1 LNHNV, CDR2 YYDKDF (reference sequence). The CDR3 covers 15 residues. The CDR3 is CATGGGVMSNQPQHF. CDR3 bases: TGTGCCACCGGAGGAGGGGTCATGAGCAATCAGCCCCAGCATTTT.

Remarks on this clonotype: At one of its ends the junction is not consistent with the germline gene, which may arise from a read error. J is TRBJ2-6 and V is TRBV29-1; weak D call: TRBD2 (6 bases). The CDR3 is made up of 12 amino acids. The V gene's germline CDR1 is SQVTM and CDR2 ANQGSEA. The CDR3 nucleotides are TGCAGCGTTGTCGCGGGGTCGAACACTGAAGCTTTC. Protein sequence: CSVVAGSNTEAF.

The sample holds many counts of this clonotype. V and J are TRBV11-2 and TRBJ1-2, with TRBD1 matching over 8 bases. Germline CDR1 SGHAT, CDR2 FQNNGV. This CDR3 is built from 13 residues. V gave up 3 bases and J gave up 6 bases; unmatched junction bases: 3. In DNA, the CDR3 is TGTGCCAGCAGCTTGGACAGGGAGCATGGCTACACCTTC. This codes for CASSLDREHGYTF.

This chain uses TRBV6-2 or TRBV6-3 with TRBJ1-1; D call uncertain. The CDR3 totals 14 residues. The germline V and J ends were trimmed by 5 bases and 4 bases, with 14 bases remaining between them. In germline, CDR1 is MNHEY, CDR2 SVGEGT. CDR3 sequence reads: CASSTVTRGTEAFF. CDR3 DNA sequence: TGTGCCAGCAGTACAGTCACGCGGGGCACTGAAGCTTTCTTT.

The table lists this clonotype with a few counts. The chain uses TRBV7-2 and TRBJ1-2; maybe TRBD1 (5 bases). The ends were cut back, 6 bases at V and 4 bases at J, with 15 bases in the middle. Per the germline V gene, CDR1 is SGHTA and CDR2 is FQGNSA. The CDR3 sequence is 14 residues long. CDR3 sequence reads: CASSVTGELYGYTF. CDR3 sequence (DNA): TGTGCCAGCAGTGTAACGGGGGAGCTCTATGGCTACACCTTC.

This chain connects TRBV6-5 to TRBJ1-4; 7 nucleotides align to TRBD1. The CDR3 is 15 residues long. Germline assignment: CDR1 MNHEY and CDR2 SVGAGI. V shed 0 bases, J shed 7 bases, and the junction held 5 bases outside the gene matches. The chain's CDR3 is CASSYSRDSGEKLFF. CDR3 sequence (DNA): TGTGCCAGCAGTTACTCCCGGGACAGCGGTGAAAAACTGTTTTTT.

Regarding this clonotype: A read error may be the cause here, since a much bigger clone is one base away. The J gene is TRBJ2-7, the V gene TRBV7-2; TRBD1 or TRBD2 may be the D gene (5 bases each). The CDR3 spans 13 residues. Germline V lookup: CDR1 SGHTA, CDR2 FQGNSA. The CDR3 sequence is CASSSNGGYERYF. In DNA form, the CDR3 reads TGTGCCAGCAGCTCCAATGGGGGTTACGAGCGGTACTTC.

V and J are TRBV7-2 and TRBJ2-5; tentatively, D is TRBD1 or TRBD2 (5 bases each). The length of the CDR3 is 15 residues. Germline CDR1 SGHTA, CDR2 FQGNSA. With 3 bases removed from V and 2 bases from J, the gap between germline ends came to 13 bases. The CDR3 region is CASSFTRGSQETQYF. CDR3 in DNA: TGTGCCAGCAGCTTCACGAGGGGATCGCAAGAGACCCAGTACTTC. The whole variable domain, remainder taken from reference TRBV7-2 and TRBJ2-5, is GAGVSQSPSNKVTEKGKDVELRCDPISGHTALYWYRQSLGQGLEFLIYFQGNSAPDKSGLPSDRFSAERTGGSVSTLTIQRTQQEDSAVYLCASSFTRGSQETQYFGPGTRLLVL.

Comment on this clonotype: The junction shows a germline mismatch at one end, possibly a read error. V usage is TRBV4-1 and J usage is TRBJ1-1; 8 nucleotides align to TRBD1. Germline V gene sequence: CDR1 MGHRA, CDR2 YSYEKL. This CDR3 is 15 amino acids long. CDR3 residues: CVSSQDGQGHTEAFF. CDR3 coding DNA: TGCGTCAGCAGCCAAGACGGACAGGGACACACTGAAGCTTTCTTT.

The V and J genes are TRBV3-1 and TRBJ1-1; the match to TRBD1 covers 8 bases. Germline-derived CDR1 and CDR2 are LGHDT and YNNKEL (reference sequence). The CDR3 consists of 14 residues. V dropped 7 bases and J dropped 1; count of bases not matched to a gene: 5. CDR3 nucleotides: TGTGCCAGCAAGTGGACAGGGAGGAACACTGAAGCTTTCTTT. Protein sequence: CASKWTGRNTEAFF.

This clonotype was seen ten or more times. This chain uses TRBV9 with TRBJ1-4, with 10 nucleotides matching TRBD1. Trimming removed 3 bases from V and 6 bases from J; junction bases left unmatched: 8. Germline CDR1 and CDR2: SGDLS and YYNGEE. CDR3 length equals 16 residues. The DNA for the CDR3 is TGTGCCAGCAGCGACTATTCCGGGACAGGGGATGAAAAACTGTTTTTT. Translated, it gives CASSDYSGTGDEKLFF.